The rows below give T cell receptor beta chains drawn from one sample of a study of blood T cell repertoires in COVID-19. TCRdb's table, derived via immunoSEQ multiplex PCR, lists solely in-frame clones and lacks some. This table holds 180,000 or so clones, about 76% found once. Sequenced input: peripheral blood. The receptor set was obtained from a woman aged 45-60 years with active or convalescent COVID-19. The CDR3 runs from the conserved cysteine through the conserved F or W. The order of the fields is D gene, J gene, V gene, CDR3 protein, CDR3 DNA. A D gene is named only where the DNA matches it firmly.

D: TRBD1
J: TRBJ2-2
V: TRBV11-3
CDR3: CASSVRDRGPGGTGELFF
DNA: TGTGCCAGCAGCGTCCGGGACAGGGGCCCGGGTGGCACCGGGGAGCTGTTTTTT

D: NA
J: TRBJ1-5
V: TRBV20-1
CDR3: CSASRGSQPQHF
DNA: TGCAGTGCTAGTAGGGGATCACAGCCCCAGCATTTT

D: NA
J: TRBJ2-3
V: TRBV7-3
CDR3: CASSPNRGTDTQYF
DNA: TGTGCCAGCAGCCCGAACAGGGGCACAGATACGCAGTATTTT

D: TRBD1
J: TRBJ2-1
V: TRBV7-9
CDR3: CASSTGTALLWEQFF
DNA: TGTGCCAGCAGCACCGGGACAGCCCTTCTGTGGGAGCAGTTCTTC

D: TRBD1
J: TRBJ1-1
V: TRBV19
CDR3: CASTIQGATEAFF
DNA: TGTGCCAGTACCATACAGGGGGCCACTGAAGCTTTCTTT

D: NA
J: TRBJ1-1
V: TRBV18
CDR3: CASSPTDRPTTEAFF
DNA: TGTGCCAGCTCACCTACCGACAGGCCGACCACTGAAGCTTTCTTT

D: NA
J: TRBJ2-2
V: TRBV19
CDR3: CASNQAPTNTGELFF
DNA: TGTGCCAGTAACCAGGCCCCAACGAACACCGGGGAGCTGTTTTTT

D: TRBD1
J: TRBJ2-6
V: TRBV5-5
CDR3: CASSREWTGGPRANVLTF
DNA: TGTGCCAGCAGCCGTGAGTGGACAGGGGGCCCGCGGGCCAACGTCCTGACTTTC

D: NA
J: TRBJ1-3
V: TRBV7-2
CDR3: CASRPPGVGGNTIYF
DNA: TGTGCCAGCAGACCCCCCGGGGTGGGGGGAAACACCATATATTTT

D: NA
J: TRBJ2-7
V: TRBV6-5
CDR3: CASLGGGTAPYEQYF
DNA: TGTGCCAGTCTCGGGGGCGGGACAGCCCCCTACGAGCAGTACTTC

D: TRBD2
J: TRBJ2-1
V: TRBV13
CDR3: CASSLLNSGRSREQFF
DNA: TGTGCCAGCAGCTTATTGAATTCCGGGAGGTCTCGGGAGCAGTTCTTC

D: TRBD1
J: TRBJ1-2
V: TRBV30
CDR3: CAWSRGQTNYGYTF
DNA: TGTGCCTGGAGCCGGGGACAGACTAACTATGGCTACACCTTC